This T cell receptor (beta chain) was found in a study of blood T cell repertoires in COVID-19. There are 14 residues in the CDR3. V lost 3 bases and J 5 bases, leaving 13 bases between the germline ends. The germline gives CDR1 MNHNS, CDR2 SASEGT. How the authors handled the data: Reference gene primers were amplified, and this amplification served to estimate nucleated cell counts. Generated by immunoSEQ multiplex PCR, the TCRdb table keeps only in-frame clones and is missing some. V, J and clone size are those of that table, while D and trimming were read from the DNA. This sample carries tens of thousands of clones, roughly 84% of them seen once, and the ten largest clones take 14%.

The source is a woman aged 70-85 years with acute or convalescent COVID-19. The chain uses TRBV6-1 and TRBJ1-2; no firm D call. The specimen was peripheral blood. CDR3 residues: CASSDYLRGYGYTF. CDR3 DNA: TGTGCCAGCAGTGATTATCTACGCGGGTATGGCTACACCTTC.